This record concerns one TCR beta chain sequence. These data come from a study of blood T cell repertoires in COVID-19. Across the whole study: There were acute and convalescent COVID-19 samples, and they came from the United States, Italy and Spain. In each case, the material was cDNA or gDNA derived from T cells, B-cell-depleted T cells, or PBMCs.

Sequenced by immunoSEQ multiplex PCR; TCRdb stores in-frame clones only, minus some. The sample includes approximately 210,000 clones, roughly 86% of them seen just once. The CDR3 is 15 amino acids. Germline V gives CDR1 SGHRS, CDR2 YFSETQ. Trimming took 2 bases from V and 6 from J; bases not matched to a gene: 9. The receptor's source is a woman between 50 and 59 years old with active or convalescent COVID-19. The chain is built from TRBV5-1 and TRBJ2-3; 7 bases are a match to TRBD1. Sequencing was performed on peripheral blood. Here the CDR3 DNA reads TGCGCCAGCAGCTTCCCAGGGGGTGTAGTGGATACGCAGTATTTT. Translated, it gives CASSFPGGVVDTQYF.